Below, 14 T cell receptor beta chains from the same sample are listed, as sequenced in a study of blood T cell repertoires in COVID-19. Repertoires were generated with immunoSEQ multiplex PCR, while TCRdb's copy carries only in-frame clones and drops some. The sample yields 150,000 to 200,000 clones, approximately 92% seen once. Sequences were obtained from peripheral blood. The receptors stem from a woman aged 45-60 years with acute or convalescent COVID-19.

CDR3 region: CASSPGGTGAYGYTF. The CDR3 coding sequence is TGCGCCAGCAGCCCTGGAGGGACAGGGGCCTATGGCTACACCTTC. The chain has TRBV5-1 and TRBJ1-2, with 10 bases aligning to TRBD1. The CDR3 has 15 residues. CDR1 is SGHRS and CDR2 is YFSETQ in the germline V gene. J lost 4 bases, V lost 4 bases, and 7 bases had no gene match. The variable domain in full, with the rest retrieved from reference TRBV5-1 and TRBJ1-2, is KAGVTQTPRYLIKTRGQQVTLSCSPISGHRSVSWYQQTPGQGLQFLFEYFSETQRNKGNFPGRFSGRQFSNSRSEMNVSTLELGDSALYLCASSPGGTGAYGYTFGSGTRLTVV.

The chain has TRBV11-2 and TRBJ1-1; tentative D call: TRBD1 (6 bases). Per the germline V gene, CDR1 is SGHAT and CDR2 is FQNNGV. CDR3 length equals 15 residues. Trimming cost V 5 bases and J 7 bases, with 20 bases left between them. For the CDR3, the DNA is TGTGCCAGCAGCCCCACCGGGACACCCCGCCATGAAGCTTTCTTT. This gives the protein CASSPTGTPRHEAFF.

The rearrangement links TRBV6-6 to TRBJ2-1; D gene unclear. Germline CDR1 MNHNY, CDR2 SVGAGI (reference sequence). The CDR3 is made up of 12 amino acids. V lost 1 base to trimming and J lost 6 bases, with 4 bases between them. The CDR3 sequence: CASSYLSNEQFF. The CDR3 DNA is TGTGCCAGCAGTTACTTGAGCAATGAGCAGTTCTTC.

The chain combines TRBV5-6 with TRBJ2-6; the match to TRBD1 covers 8 bases. The V gene end was trimmed by 4 bases and the J gene end by 2 bases; junction bases not matched to a gene: 2. The CDR3 length is 15 residues. Germline V lookup: CDR1 SGHDT, CDR2 YYEEEE. The CDR3 nucleotides are TGTGCCAGCAGCCAACAGGGGGCTGGGGCCAACGTCCTGACTTTC. Its protein product is CASSQQGAGANVLTF.

The V and J genes are TRBV9 and TRBJ1-2; 8 nucleotides align to TRBD1. The V gene end was trimmed by 7 bases and the J gene end by 5 bases; junction bases not matched to a gene: 4. CDR1 and CDR2 (germline): SGDLS, YYNGEE. The CDR3 extends over 12 amino acids. The CDR3 coding sequence is TGTGCCAGCGGGCAGGGGGCTTATGGCTACACCTTC. It yields the protein CASGQGAYGYTF.

This chain links TRBV7-2 with TRBJ2-5; TRBD1 might be the D (6 bases). V was clipped by 6 bases and J by 2 bases, with 16 bases between them. Germline lookup yields CDR1 SGHTA and CDR2 FQGNSA. The CDR3 covers 15 residues. This CDR3 reads CASRRTGTPQETQYF. In DNA, the CDR3 is TGTGCCAGCAGACGTACCGGGACACCACAAGAGACCCAGTACTTC.

The genes are TRBV7-9 and TRBJ1-3; perhaps TRBD1 as D (5 bases). In germline, CDR1 is SEHNR, CDR2 FQNEAQ (reference sequence). The germline V and J ends were trimmed by 3 bases and 8 bases, with 14 bases remaining between them. The CDR3 contains 14 residues. The CDR3 nucleotides read TGTGCCAGCAGCTTTACAGGAATCGGAGACACCATATATTTT. Translated: CASSFTGIGDTIYF.

The chain links TRBV7-9 to TRBJ2-2; D may be TRBD2 (7 bases). Germline V gene data show CDR1 as SEHNR and CDR2 as FQNEAQ (reference sequence). Trimming removed 4 bases at V and 6 bases at J, with 15 bases between. CDR3 length equals 15 residues. Written as DNA, the CDR3 is TGTGCCAGCAGCTCTACAGGGAGGGTGCCCGGGGAGCTGTTTTTT. Its translation: CASSSTGRVPGELFF.

The J gene is TRBJ1-2, the V gene TRBV28, with D possibly being TRBD1 (5 bases). CDR3 length: 14 residues. Germline CDR1 is MDHEN and CDR2 is SYDVKM. The V and J ends lost 2 bases and 3 bases respectively, with 10 bases between them. CDR3 nucleotides: TGTGCCAGCAGTTTACCAGGGAAGTACTATGGCTACACCTTC. Protein sequence: CASSLPGKYYGYTF.

This rearrangement joins TRBV6-5 to TRBJ1-3; a possible D gene is TRBD1 (5 bases). Looked up from germline, CDR1 is MNHEY and CDR2 is SVGAGI. The CDR3 sequence is 15 residues long. Between the trimmed V and J ends, which lost 7 bases and 4 bases, there was a span of 17 bases. The CDR3 bases are TGTGCCAGCACCGTCAACGGGGGAAACGGAAACACCATATATTTT. Translation: CASTVNGGNGNTIYF.

V gene TRBV4-3 combines with J gene TRBJ2-7; 8 bases map to TRBD2. The CDR3 consists of 15 residues. Per germline, CDR1 LGHNA and CDR2 YSLEER. V lost 1 base to trimming and J lost 5 bases; unmatched junction nucleotides: 7. This chain's CDR3 is CASSQGTSKEHEQYF. CDR3 bases: TGCGCCAGCAGCCAAGGGACTAGCAAGGAACACGAGCAGTACTTC.

The chain recombines TRBV10-3 with TRBJ2-3; 7 bases match TRBD1. The CDR3 is 16 residues long. Germline V gene data show CDR1 as ENHRY and CDR2 as SYGVKD. V shed 6 bases and J 4 bases; nucleotides not matched to a gene: 13. The CDR3 spells CAISPTGMVSPDTQYF. CDR3 coding DNA: TGTGCCATCAGCCCGACAGGGATGGTTTCCCCAGATACGCAGTATTTT.

This clone appeared a single time. This sequence joins TRBV5-4 and TRBJ1-2; 8 bases fit TRBD1. V gave up 4 bases and J gave up 8 bases; unmatched junction bases: 13. CDR3 size: 15 residues. Germline V gene lookup returns CDR1 SGHNT and CDR2 YYREEE (reference sequence). CDR3 nucleotides: TGTGCCAGCAGCCAATCTGCCAGGGGGCGCGAAGGCTACACCTTC. Translated, it gives CASSQSARGREGYTF.

This chain links TRBV9 with TRBJ1-3, with D possibly matching TRBD1 (5 bases). There are 14 residues in the CDR3. V shed 6 bases and J shed 2 bases, with 12 bases lying between them. Germline CDR1 reads SGDLS; CDR2 reads YYNGEE. The CDR3 reads CASTRGDPGNTIYF. DNA of the CDR3: TGTGCCAGCACGCGGGGGGATCCTGGAAACACCATATATTTT.